One sample yielded the 9 T cell receptor beta chains listed below, sequenced in a study of patients and donors after allogeneic stem cell transplantation. From the RT-PCR reads, TCRdb called clonotypes with MiXCR, one entry per CDR3 protein. The repertoire holds roughly 180,000 distinct CDR3 sequences, with 40% to 45% as singletons. The specimen sequenced was blood, either unsorted or a sorted T cell fraction (not recorded which). Source of these receptors: a human donor who was either an allogeneic HSCT recipient or a stem cell or donor lymphocyte infusion donor (not recorded which). It is not recorded whose cells these are; they may come from a transplant donor.

This clonotype has just one count. The rearrangement joins TRBV6-6 to TRBJ1-1; 8 bases map to TRBD1. V lost 6 bases to trimming and J lost 5 bases; unmatched junction nucleotides: 11. The CDR3 has 15 amino acids. The V gene's germline CDR1 is MNHNY and CDR2 SVGAGI (reference sequence). CDR3 coding DNA: TGTGCCAGCAGAACTCCTGGACAGGGCGATACTGAAGCTTTCTTT. Its translation: CASRTPGQGDTEAFF.

The chain couples TRBV29-1 to TRBJ2-7; D call uncertain. The CDR3 loop spans 13 amino acids. V was trimmed by 4 bases and J by 3 bases, leaving 13 bases between them. Germline-derived CDR1 and CDR2 are SQVTM and ANQGSEA. The chain's CDR3 is CSVGPKNYYEQYF. CDR3 nucleotide sequence: TGCAGCGTTGGCCCAAAGAATTACTACGAGCAGTACTTC.

A few counts support this clonotype. The chain couples TRBV6-2 or TRBV6-3 to TRBJ2-1; 12 bases match TRBD2. Germline V gene data show CDR1 as MNHEY and CDR2 as SVGEGT. This CDR3 has 17 residues. The V segment lost 4 bases and the J segment 5 bases; nucleotides outside the gene matches: 9. The CDR3 region has the DNA TGTGCCAGCAGTTTAGCCCGACTAGCGGGAGTTAACAATGAGCAGTTCTTC. Protein product: CASSLARLAGVNNEQFF.

This clonotype occurred a few times. This chain uses TRBV12-3 or TRBV12-4 with TRBJ1-5; 10 nucleotides match TRBD1. Trimming took 6 bases from V and 5 from J; bases not matched to a gene: 13. The CDR3 consists of 17 residues. The DNA of the CDR3 is TGTGCCAGCAGCCCCCTACGGGGACAGGGGTTCTATCAGCCCCAGCATTTT. This encodes CASSPLRGQGFYQPQHF.

The J gene is TRBJ2-5, the V gene TRBV5-1, with TRBD2 identical over 8 bases. Losses at the gene ends were 4 bases for V and 5 bases for J; bases not matched to a gene: 7. Germline values: CDR1 SGHRS, CDR2 YFSETQ. The CDR3 covers 14 residues. The CDR3 reads CASSHGLAGETQYF. The CDR3 nucleotides read TGCGCCAGCAGCCACGGACTAGCTGGGGAGACCCAGTACTTC.

This clonotype appeared a few times. The chain recombines TRBV29-1 with TRBJ1-1; 7 bases fit TRBD1. Unmatched junction bases numbered 3, after V lost 4 bases and J lost 1 base. This CDR3 spans 13 amino acids. The germline V gene encodes CDR1 SQVTM and CDR2 ANQGSEA. CDR3 sequence (DNA): TGCAGCGTTGCGCGGGACAGGAACACTGAAGCTTTCTTT. It encodes CSVARDRNTEAFF.

This clonotype was seen more than once but under ten times. The rearrangement uses TRBV20-1 and TRBJ1-2; D is unclear. This CDR3 is 12 amino acids long. Germline V gene sequence: CDR1 DFQATT, CDR2 SNEGSKA (reference sequence). V was pared by 3 bases and J by 0 bases, with 5 bases between. Here the CDR3 reads CSARQANYGYTF. The CDR3 DNA reads TGCAGTGCTAGGCAAGCTAACTATGGCTACACCTTC.

The J gene is TRBJ1-4, the V gene TRBV7-9; 9 bases match TRBD1. Germline CDR1 is SEHNR and CDR2 is FQNEAQ (reference sequence). Unmatched junction bases numbered 4, after V lost 6 bases and J lost 5 bases. The CDR3 loop spans 14 amino acids. The CDR3 protein is CASRPGQGNEKLFF. CDR3 DNA: TGTGCCAGCAGGCCGGGACAGGGAAATGAAAAACTGTTTTTT.

In this sample, this clonotype turned up a few times. The chain couples TRBV5-1 to TRBJ2-1; D ambiguous. This CDR3 is built from 15 residues. Trimming removed 0 bases at V and 9 bases at J, with 16 bases between. Germline V CDR1 and CDR2: SGHRS, YFSETQ. CDR3 DNA: TGCGCCAGCAGCTTGGGAGTAGGTCCGGTCCCTGAGCAGTTCTTC. This codes for CASSLGVGPVPEQFF.